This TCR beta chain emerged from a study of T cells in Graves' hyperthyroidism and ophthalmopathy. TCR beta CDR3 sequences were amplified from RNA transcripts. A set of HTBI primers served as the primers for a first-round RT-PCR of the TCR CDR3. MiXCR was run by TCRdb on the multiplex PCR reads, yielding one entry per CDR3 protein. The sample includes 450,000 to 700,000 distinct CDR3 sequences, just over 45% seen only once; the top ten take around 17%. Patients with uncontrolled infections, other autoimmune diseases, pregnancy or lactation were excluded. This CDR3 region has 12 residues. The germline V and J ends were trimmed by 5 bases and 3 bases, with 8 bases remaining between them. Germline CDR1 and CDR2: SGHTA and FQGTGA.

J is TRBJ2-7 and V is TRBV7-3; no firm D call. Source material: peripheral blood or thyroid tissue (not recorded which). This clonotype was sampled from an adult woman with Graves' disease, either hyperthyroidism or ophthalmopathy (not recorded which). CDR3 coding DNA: TGTGCCAGCAGCCCAAGTCACTACGAGCAGTACTTC. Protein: CASSPSHYEQYF.